This TCR beta chain was profiled in a study of shared clonotypes between healthy human individuals. Generated by immunoSEQ multiplex PCR, the TCRdb table keeps only in-frame clones and is missing some. Among roughly 500,000 clones, about 96% were seen once, and the ten largest hold roughly 0.06%. Germline-derived CDR1 and CDR2 are SGHDN and FVKESK. The J segment lost 7 bases and the V segment lost 4 bases, leaving 6 bases of the junction unmatched. CDR3 length equals 15 residues. In the CD4+ fraction, cells were divided into CD45RA+ naive and CD45RA-negative memory subsets. This sequence originates from a woman aged 30 to 39 in good health. Sequencing input: naive CD4+ T cells sorted from blood. Documented subset: CD45RA+ positively selected. This chain uses TRBV14 with TRBJ2-1; 11 bases match TRBD2. This CDR3 is CASSLTSGSLNEQFF. Here the CDR3 DNA reads TGTGCCAGCAGCCTAACTAGCGGGAGTTTGAATGAGCAGTTCTTC.